Following are 18 T cell receptor beta chains from one sample sequenced in a study of T cell repertoires in cytomegalovirus infection. TCRdb passed the reads through MiXCR, listing each CDR3 protein once. The data contain around 740,000 distinct CDR3 sequences, about 40% of them singletons. Sample: PBMCs. The receptors stem from a human donor in good health (CMV status not recorded). Some clones in this sample may be carry-over from other donors' samples.

The chain couples TRBV2 to TRBJ2-7; 9 nucleotides line up with TRBD1. The trim removed 8 bases at V and 3 bases at J, leaving 8 bases unmatched. Germline V lookup: CDR1 SNHLY, CDR2 FYNNEI. CDR3 length: 14 residues. The CDR3 bases are TGTGCCAGCTATTCGGGACAGGGCCTCTACGAGCAGTACTTC. Protein sequence: CASYSGQGLYEQYF.

This rearrangement joins TRBV7-4 to TRBJ2-7, with 7 bases matching TRBD2. V was clipped by 8 bases and J by 2 bases; unmatched bases: 15. Germline CDR1 and CDR2: SGHVT and SQSDAQ. The CDR3 covers 16 residues. The CDR3 here is CASGGSGTTITYEQYF. The CDR3 DNA is TGTGCCAGCGGGGGTTCCGGGACTACCATAACCTACGAGCAGTACTTC.

The rearrangement joins TRBV28 to TRBJ1-3, with D possibly TRBD1 on 5 matching bases. This CDR3 has 16 amino acids. Germline V gene lookup returns CDR1 MDHEN and CDR2 SYDVKM. V lost 6 bases and J lost 0, with 15 bases in between. As DNA, the CDR3 is TGTGCCAGCAGCCCACTCGACAGAAACTCTGGAAACACCATATATTTT. Its protein is CASSPLDRNSGNTIYF.

Turning to this clonotype: A much larger clone differs by one base, so this may be a read error. This sequence joins TRBV5-5 and TRBJ2-2, with D unresolved. CDR3 size: 14 residues. The germline V gene encodes CDR1 SGHKS and CDR2 YYEKEE (reference sequence). CDR3 sequence: CASSLEGSTWELFF. The CDR3 bases are TGTGCCAGCAGCTTGGAAGGGTCCACCTGGGAGCTGTTTTTT.

This clonotype has more than one count but fewer than ten. The J gene is TRBJ1-5, the V gene TRBV10-3; unclear D gene. Germline CDR1 ENHRY, CDR2 SYGVKD. The CDR3 spans 13 residues. V was pared by 0 bases and J by 5 bases, with 5 bases between. CDR3 DNA sequence: TGTGCCATCAGTGAGTCTTCGGATCAGCCCCAGCATTTT. As protein: CAISESSDQPQHF.

The CDR3 coding sequence is TGTGCCAGCAGCCCCCGACAGAGGAGCTCCTACGAGCAGTACTTC. Protein sequence: CASSPRQRSSYEQYF. This rearrangement joins TRBV28 to TRBJ2-7; tentative D call: TRBD1 (5 bases). The CDR3 runs to 15 residues. The germline gives CDR1 MDHEN, CDR2 SYDVKM. The V end was cut by 6 bases, the J end by 0 bases, with 15 bases between.

The V gene is TRBV28, the J gene TRBJ1-5; D is undetermined. Germline CDR1 reads MDHEN; CDR2 reads SYDVKM. The CDR3 spans 13 residues. Between the trimmed V and J ends, which lost 5 bases and 2 bases, there was a span of 7 bases. CDR3 amino acids: CASSGKGNQPQHF. The CDR3 region has the DNA TGTGCCAGCAGTGGGAAGGGCAATCAGCCCCAGCATTTT. The full variable domain, completed using reference TRBV28 and TRBJ1-5, is DVKVTQSSRYLVKRTGEKVFLECVQDMDHENMFWYRQDPGLGLRLIYFSYDVKMKEKGDIPEGYSVSREKKERFSLILESASTNQTSMYLCASSGKGNQPQHFGDGTRLSIL.

The chain is built from TRBV5-5 and TRBJ1-1; TRBD1 matches 12 bases. V shed 0 bases and J 5 bases; nucleotides not matched to a gene: 11. This CDR3 contains 18 residues. The germline V gene encodes CDR1 SGHKS and CDR2 YYEKEE (reference sequence). The CDR3, as DNA: TGTGCCAGCAGCTTGGGGGACCGGGACAGGGGGCGAGAGACTGAAGCTTTCTTT. Amino acid sequence: CASSLGDRDRGRETEAFF.

The rearrangement joins TRBV10-3 to TRBJ1-2, with D possibly TRBD1 on 6 matching bases. V was pared by 3 bases and J by 2 bases, with 13 bases between. The length of the CDR3 is 15 residues. The germline CDR1 and CDR2 sequences are ENHRY and SYGVKD. DNA for the CDR3: TGTGCCATCAGTGAAGGTCTCGGACAGAACTATGGCTACACCTTC. Amino acid sequence: CAISEGLGQNYGYTF.

The rearrangement uses TRBV7-9 and TRBJ2-5; 13 bases agree with TRBD2. The germline CDR1 and CDR2 sequences are SEHNR and FQNEAQ (reference sequence). This CDR3 is 17 amino acids long. Unmatched junction bases numbered 6, after V lost 4 bases and J lost 1 base. The CDR3 here is CASSSQGLAGFQETQYF. CDR3 bases: TGTGCCAGCAGCTCCCAGGGACTAGCGGGGTTCCAAGAGACCCAGTACTTC.

In its sample, this clonotype was seen a few times. The chain links TRBV7-6 to TRBJ1-2; D perhaps matches TRBD1 (5 bases). Trimming removed 4 bases at V and 6 bases at J, with 18 bases between. This CDR3 has 15 residues. The germline CDR1 and CDR2 sequences are SGHVS and FNYEAQ. The CDR3 DNA follows: TGTGCCAGCAGCTCAAGCGGGGGGAGGGCTGATGGCTACACCTTC. Translated, it gives CASSSSGGRADGYTF. Full variable domain (missing parts from reference TRBV7-6 and TRBJ1-2): GAGVSQSPRYKVTKRGQDVALRCDPISGHVSLYWYRQALGQGPEFLTYFNYEAQQDKSGLPNDRFSAERPEGSISTLTIQRTEQRDSAMYRCASSSSGGRADGYTFGSGTRLTVV.

The CDR3 DNA is TGTGCCAGCACCTCGTACAGCGACGAGCAGTACTTC. As protein: CASTSYSDEQYF. The V gene is TRBV12-3 or TRBV12-4, the J gene TRBJ2-7, with no clear D. This CDR3 has 12 amino acids. Trimming left V 7 bases short and J 5 bases short, with 12 bases between.

This clonotype was seen many times. CDR3 nucleotide sequence: TGTGCCAGCAGCTTATGGACAGGCACTGGAAACACCATATATTTT. It specifies CASSLWTGTGNTIYF. The chain joins TRBV5-6 to TRBJ1-3, with 7 bases fitting TRBD1. After removal of 2 bases from V and 2 bases from J, the junction contained 4 bases not matched to a gene. Germline loops: CDR1 SGHDT, CDR2 YYEEEE. CDR3 length: 15 residues.

For this clonotype: The junction does not match germline at one end; this may be a read error. V and J are TRBV28 and TRBJ2-7, with 9 bases that match TRBD2. Germline CDR1 reads MDHEN; CDR2 reads SYDVKM. The CDR3 runs 16 residues. This CDR3 is CASSLWSGGSSYGQYF. The CDR3 DNA reads as TGTGCCAGCAGTTTATGGAGCGGGGGGTCCTCCTACGGGCAGTACTTC.

This clonotype showed up many times. The chain carries TRBV6-6 and TRBJ2-2; no definite D call. The CDR3 length is 14 residues. Germline-derived CDR1 and CDR2 are MNHNY and SVGAGI (reference sequence). The ends were cut back, 2 bases at V and 6 bases at J, with 10 bases in the middle. CDR3 in amino acids: CASSYPPPSGELFF. DNA for the CDR3: TGTGCCAGCAGTTACCCCCCCCCCTCCGGGGAGCTGTTTTTT.

This clonotype was seen a single time. This may be a read error: a much more frequent sequence differs by one nucleotide. This chain connects TRBV7-2 to TRBJ1-1; possible D gene TRBD1, 5 bases. There are 14 residues in the CDR3. Germline V gives CDR1 SGHTA, CDR2 FQGNSA. Trimming removed 3 bases from V and 5 bases from J, with 13 bases in between. In nucleotides, the CDR3 is TGTGCCAGCAGCTTCGTCACTGGGGGGACTGAAGCTTTCTTT. Protein product: CASSFVTGGTEAFF.

Notes on this clonotype: With a much larger clone just one base away, this may be a read error. The chain uses TRBV7-2 and TRBJ1-1; the D is unclear. The CDR3 sequence is 13 residues long. Germline V gives CDR1 SGHTA, CDR2 FQGNSA. The CDR3 spells CASSLVPYKEAYF. DNA for the CDR3: TGTGCCAGCAGCTTAGTACCGTATAAAGAAGCTTACTTT.

To note about this clonotype: At one boundary the junction diverges from the germline segment, which might be a read error. V and J are TRBV28 and TRBJ1-3; possible D gene TRBD1, 5 bases. Per germline, CDR1 MDHEN and CDR2 SYDVKM. The CDR3 extends over 14 amino acids. CDR3 sequence: CASRTATSGNSIYF. The DNA of the CDR3 is TGTGCCAGCAGGACAGCAACCTCTGGAAACAGCATATATTTT.